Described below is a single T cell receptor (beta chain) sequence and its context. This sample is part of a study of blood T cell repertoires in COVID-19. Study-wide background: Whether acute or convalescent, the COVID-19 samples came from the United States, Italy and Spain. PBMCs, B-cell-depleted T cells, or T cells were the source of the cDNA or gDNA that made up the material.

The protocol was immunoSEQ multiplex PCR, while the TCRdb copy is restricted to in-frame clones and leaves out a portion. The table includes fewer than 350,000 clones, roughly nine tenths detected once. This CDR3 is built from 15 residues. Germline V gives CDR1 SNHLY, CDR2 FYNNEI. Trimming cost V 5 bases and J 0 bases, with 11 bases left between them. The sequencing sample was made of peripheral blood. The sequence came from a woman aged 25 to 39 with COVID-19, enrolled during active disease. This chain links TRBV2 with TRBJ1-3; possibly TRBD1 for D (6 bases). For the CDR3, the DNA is TGTGCCAGCAGTTTCCCAGGGGTCTCTGGAAACACCATATATTTT. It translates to CASSFPGVSGNTIYF.